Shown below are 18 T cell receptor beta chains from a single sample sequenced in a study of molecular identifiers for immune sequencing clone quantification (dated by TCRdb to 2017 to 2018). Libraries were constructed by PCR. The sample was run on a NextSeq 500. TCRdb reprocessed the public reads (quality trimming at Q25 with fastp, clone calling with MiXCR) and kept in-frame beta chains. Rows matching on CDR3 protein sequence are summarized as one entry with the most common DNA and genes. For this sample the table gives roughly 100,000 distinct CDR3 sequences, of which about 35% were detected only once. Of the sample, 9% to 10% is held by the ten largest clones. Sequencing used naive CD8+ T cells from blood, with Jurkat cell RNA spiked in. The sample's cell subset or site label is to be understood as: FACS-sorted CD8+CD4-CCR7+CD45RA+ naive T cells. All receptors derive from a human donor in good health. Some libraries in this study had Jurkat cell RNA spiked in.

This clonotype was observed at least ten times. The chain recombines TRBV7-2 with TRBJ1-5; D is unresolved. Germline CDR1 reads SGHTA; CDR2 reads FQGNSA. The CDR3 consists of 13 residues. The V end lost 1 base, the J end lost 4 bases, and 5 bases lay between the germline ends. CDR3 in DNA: TGTGCCAGCAGCTTAGGGCAGAATCAGCCCCAGCATTTT. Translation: CASSLGQNQPQHF.

The CDR3 reads CASSVPDTVNQPQHF. The CDR3 coding sequence is TGTGCCAGCAGTGTACCAGATACCGTTAATCAGCCCCAGCATTTT. This chain connects TRBV28 to TRBJ1-5, with unresolved D. Germline-derived CDR1 and CDR2 are MDHEN and SYDVKM. V shed 5 bases and J shed 4 bases, with 15 bases lying between them. The length of the CDR3 is 15 residues.

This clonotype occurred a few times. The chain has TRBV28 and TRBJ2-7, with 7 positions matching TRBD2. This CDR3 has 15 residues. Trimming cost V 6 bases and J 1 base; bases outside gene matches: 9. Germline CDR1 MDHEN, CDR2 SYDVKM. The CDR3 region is CASSPRLAPSYEQYF. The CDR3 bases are TGTGCCAGCAGCCCCAGACTAGCCCCATCCTACGAGCAGTACTTC.

CDR3 bases: TGCGCCAGCAGCCCGACTAGCGGGAGTCCAGATACGCAGTATTTT. It specifies CASSPTSGSPDTQYF. The rearrangement links TRBV5-1 to TRBJ2-3; 12 bases match TRBD2. The CDR3 length is 15 residues. The junction had 4 bases not matched to a gene; V was cut back by 4 bases and J by 4 bases. Germline CDR1 SGHRS, CDR2 YFSETQ.

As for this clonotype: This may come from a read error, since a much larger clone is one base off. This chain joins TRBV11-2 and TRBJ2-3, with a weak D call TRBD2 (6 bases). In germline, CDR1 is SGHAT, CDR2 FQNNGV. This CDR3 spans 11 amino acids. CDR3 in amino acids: CASSLRDTQNF. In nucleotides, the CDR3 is TGTGCCAGCAGCTTGCGGGATACGCAGAATTTT. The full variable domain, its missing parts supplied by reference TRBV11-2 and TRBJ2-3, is EAGVAQSPRYKIIEKRQSVAFWCNPISGHATLYWYQQILGQGPKLLIQFQNNGVVDDSQLPKDRFSAERLKGVDSTLKIQPAKLEDSAVYLCASSLRDTQNFGPGTRLTVL.

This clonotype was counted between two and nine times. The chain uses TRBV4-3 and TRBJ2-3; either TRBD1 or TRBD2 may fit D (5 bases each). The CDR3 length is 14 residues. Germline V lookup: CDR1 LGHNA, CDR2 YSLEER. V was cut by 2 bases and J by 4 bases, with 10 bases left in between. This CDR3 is CASSQWGFADTQYF. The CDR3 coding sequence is TGCGCCAGCAGCCAATGGGGGTTTGCAGATACGCAGTATTTT.

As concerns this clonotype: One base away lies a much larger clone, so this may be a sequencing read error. CDR3 DNA sequence: TGTGCCAGCAGCCCCCACGTGGGCAATGAGCAGTTCTTC. Translating it yields CASSPHVGNEQFF. This rearrangement joins TRBV7-8 to TRBJ2-1; D remains ambiguous. Trimming pared 5 bases from V and 6 bases from J, leaving 11 bases between. The CDR3 is made up of 13 amino acids. Germline V gives CDR1 SGHVS, CDR2 FQNEAQ.

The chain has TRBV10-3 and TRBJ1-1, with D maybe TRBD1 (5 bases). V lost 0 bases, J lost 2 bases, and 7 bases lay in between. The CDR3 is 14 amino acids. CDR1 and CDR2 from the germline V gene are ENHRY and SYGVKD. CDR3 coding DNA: TGTGCCATCAGTGAGTCCGGGGGAAACACTGAAGCTTTCTTT. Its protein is CAISESGGNTEAFF.

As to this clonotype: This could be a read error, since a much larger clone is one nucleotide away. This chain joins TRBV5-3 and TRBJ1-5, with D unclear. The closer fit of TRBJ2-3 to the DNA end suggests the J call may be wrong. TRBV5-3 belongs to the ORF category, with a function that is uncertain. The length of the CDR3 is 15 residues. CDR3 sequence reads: CASSWTVVSNQPQYF. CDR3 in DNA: TGTGCCAGCAGCTGGACGGTCGTTAGCAATCAGCCCCAGTATTTT.

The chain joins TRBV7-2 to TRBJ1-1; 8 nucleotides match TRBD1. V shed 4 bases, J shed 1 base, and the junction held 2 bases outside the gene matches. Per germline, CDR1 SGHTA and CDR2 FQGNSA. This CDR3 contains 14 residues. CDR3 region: CASSYGQGNTEAFF. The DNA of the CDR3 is TGTGCCAGCAGCTACGGACAGGGGAACACTGAAGCTTTCTTT.

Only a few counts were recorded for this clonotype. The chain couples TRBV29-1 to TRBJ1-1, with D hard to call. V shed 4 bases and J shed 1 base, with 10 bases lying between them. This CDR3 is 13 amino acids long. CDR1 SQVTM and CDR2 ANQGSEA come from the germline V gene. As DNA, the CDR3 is TGCAGCGTTGGTCTGACGCCGAACACTGAAGCTTTCTTT. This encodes CSVGLTPNTEAFF.

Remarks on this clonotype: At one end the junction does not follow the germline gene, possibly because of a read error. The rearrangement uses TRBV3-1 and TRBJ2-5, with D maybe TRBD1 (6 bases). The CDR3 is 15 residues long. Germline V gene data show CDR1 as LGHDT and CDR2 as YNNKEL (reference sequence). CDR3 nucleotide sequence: TGTGCCAGAAGCCAAGATATCTGGACAGAAGAGACCCAGTACTTC. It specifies CARSQDIWTEETQYF.

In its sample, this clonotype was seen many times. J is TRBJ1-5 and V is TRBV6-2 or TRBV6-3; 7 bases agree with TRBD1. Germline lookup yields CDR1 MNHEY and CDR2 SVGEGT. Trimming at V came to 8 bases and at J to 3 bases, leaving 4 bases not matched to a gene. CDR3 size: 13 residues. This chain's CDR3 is CASRDSHNQPQHF. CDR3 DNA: TGTGCCAGCCGGGACAGCCACAATCAGCCCCAGCATTTT.

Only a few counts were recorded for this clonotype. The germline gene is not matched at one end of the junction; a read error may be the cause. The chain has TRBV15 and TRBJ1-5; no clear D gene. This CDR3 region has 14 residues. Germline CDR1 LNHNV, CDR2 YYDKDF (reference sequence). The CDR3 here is CATSRDPVSEPQDF. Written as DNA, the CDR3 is TGTGCCACCAGCAGAGATCCCGTCTCGGAGCCGCAGGATTTT.

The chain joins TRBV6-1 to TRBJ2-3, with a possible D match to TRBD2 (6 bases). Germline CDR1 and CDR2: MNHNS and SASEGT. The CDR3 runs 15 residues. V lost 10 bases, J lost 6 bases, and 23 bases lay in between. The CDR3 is CAIGGEDFSGDTQYF. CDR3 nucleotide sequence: TGTGCCATCGGGGGTGAGGACTTCAGTGGCGATACGCAGTATTTT.

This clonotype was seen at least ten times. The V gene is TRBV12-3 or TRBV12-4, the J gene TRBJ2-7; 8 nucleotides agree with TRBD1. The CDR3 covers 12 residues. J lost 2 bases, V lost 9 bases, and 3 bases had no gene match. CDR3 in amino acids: CASGDRPYEQYF. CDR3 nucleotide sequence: TGTGCCAGTGGGGACAGGCCCTACGAGCAGTACTTC.

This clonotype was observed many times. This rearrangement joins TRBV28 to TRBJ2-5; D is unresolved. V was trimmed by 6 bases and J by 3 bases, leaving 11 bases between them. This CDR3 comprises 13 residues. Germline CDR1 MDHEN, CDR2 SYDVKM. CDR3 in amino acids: CASSNTDKETQYF. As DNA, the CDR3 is TGTGCCAGCAGCAACACAGATAAAGAGACCCAGTACTTC. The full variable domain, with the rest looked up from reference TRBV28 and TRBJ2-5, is DVKVTQSSRYLVKRTGEKVFLECVQDMDHENMFWYRQDPGLGLRLIYFSYDVKMKEKGDIPEGYSVSREKKERFSLILESASTNQTSMYLCASSNTDKETQYFGPGTRLLVL.

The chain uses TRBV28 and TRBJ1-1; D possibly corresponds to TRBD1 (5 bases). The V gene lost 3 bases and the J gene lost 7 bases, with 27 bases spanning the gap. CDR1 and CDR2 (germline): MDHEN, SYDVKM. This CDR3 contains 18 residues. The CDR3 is CASSFQSRPDTRRGEAFF. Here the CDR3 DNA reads TGTGCCAGCAGTTTTCAGTCGCGCCCGGACACCCGCCGGGGTGAAGCTTTCTTT. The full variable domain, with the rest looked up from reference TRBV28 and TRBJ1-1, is DVKVTQSSRYLVKRTGEKVFLECVQDMDHENMFWYRQDPGLGLRLIYFSYDVKMKEKGDIPEGYSVSREKKERFSLILESASTNQTSMYLCASSFQSRPDTRRGEAFFGQGTRLTVV.